This T cell receptor (beta chain) was recorded in a study of blood T cell repertoires in COVID-19. CDR3 length equals 15 residues. V shed 1 base, J shed 6 bases, and the junction held 5 bases outside the gene matches. Germline CDR1 is MGHRA and CDR2 is YSYEKL. The data were produced by immunoSEQ multiplex PCR, yet TCRdb's version contains in-frame clones alone and is incomplete. The sample holds about 130,000 clones; roughly three quarters are singletons and the top ten take more than 35%. The clonotype originates from a man in his forties with active or convalescent COVID-19. Sequenced sample: peripheral blood. This sequence joins TRBV4-1 and TRBJ1-2; TRBD1 agrees at 10 bases. The CDR3 region is CASSQVDRGRNGYTF. In DNA, the CDR3 is TGCGCCAGCAGCCAAGTCGACAGGGGGCGGAATGGCTACACCTTC.